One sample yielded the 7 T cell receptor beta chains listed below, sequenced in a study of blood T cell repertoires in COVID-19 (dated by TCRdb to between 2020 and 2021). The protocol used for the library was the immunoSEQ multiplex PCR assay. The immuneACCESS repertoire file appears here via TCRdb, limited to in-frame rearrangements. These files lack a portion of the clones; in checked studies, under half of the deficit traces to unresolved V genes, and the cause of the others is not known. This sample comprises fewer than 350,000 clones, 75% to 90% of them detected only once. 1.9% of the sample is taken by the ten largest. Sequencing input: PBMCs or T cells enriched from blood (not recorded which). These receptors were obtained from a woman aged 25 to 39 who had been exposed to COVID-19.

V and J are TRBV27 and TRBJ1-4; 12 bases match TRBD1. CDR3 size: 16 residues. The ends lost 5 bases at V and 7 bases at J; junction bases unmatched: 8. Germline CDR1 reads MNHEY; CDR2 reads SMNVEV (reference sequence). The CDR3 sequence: CASSAPGQGAGEKLFF. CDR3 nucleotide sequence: TGTGCCAGCAGTGCTCCGGGACAGGGGGCGGGTGAAAAACTGTTTTTT. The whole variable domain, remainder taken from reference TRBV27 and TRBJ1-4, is EAQVTQNPRYLITVTGKKLTVTCSQNMNHEYMSWYRQDPGLGLRQIYYSMNVEVTDKGDVPEGYKVSRKEKRNFPLILESPSPNQTSLYFCASSAPGQGAGEKLFFGSGTQLSVL.

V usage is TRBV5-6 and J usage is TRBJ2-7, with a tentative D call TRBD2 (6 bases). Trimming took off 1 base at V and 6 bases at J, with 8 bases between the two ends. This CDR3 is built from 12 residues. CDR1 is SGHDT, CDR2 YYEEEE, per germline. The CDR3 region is CASSLLGGEQYF. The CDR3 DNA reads TGTGCCAGCAGCTTGTTGGGGGGCGAGCAGTACTTC.

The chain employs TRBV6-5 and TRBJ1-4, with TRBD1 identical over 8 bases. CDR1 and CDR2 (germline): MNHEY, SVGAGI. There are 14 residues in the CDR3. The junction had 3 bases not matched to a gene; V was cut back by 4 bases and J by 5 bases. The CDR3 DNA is TGTGCCAGCAGTTCGCCAGGGGGCAATGAAAAACTGTTTTTT. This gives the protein CASSSPGGNEKLFF.

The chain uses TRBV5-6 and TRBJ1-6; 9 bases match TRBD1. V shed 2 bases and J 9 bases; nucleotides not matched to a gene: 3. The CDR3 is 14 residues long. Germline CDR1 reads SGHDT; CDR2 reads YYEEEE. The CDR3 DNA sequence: TGTGCCAGCAGCTTAGGGACAGGGATTTCACCCCTCCACTTT. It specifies CASSLGTGISPLHF. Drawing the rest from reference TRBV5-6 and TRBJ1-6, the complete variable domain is DAGVTQSPTHLIKTRGQQVTLRCSPKSGHDTVSWYQQALGQGPQFIFQYYEEEERQRGNFPDRFSGHQFPNYSSELNVNALLLGDSALYLCASSLGTGISPLHFGNGTRLTVT.

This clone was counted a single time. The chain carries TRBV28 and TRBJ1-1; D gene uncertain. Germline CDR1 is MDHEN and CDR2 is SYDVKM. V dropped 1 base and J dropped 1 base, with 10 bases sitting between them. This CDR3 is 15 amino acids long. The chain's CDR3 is CASSLFGEQNTEAFF. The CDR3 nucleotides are TGTGCCAGCAGTTTATTCGGGGAACAGAACACTGAAGCTTTCTTT.

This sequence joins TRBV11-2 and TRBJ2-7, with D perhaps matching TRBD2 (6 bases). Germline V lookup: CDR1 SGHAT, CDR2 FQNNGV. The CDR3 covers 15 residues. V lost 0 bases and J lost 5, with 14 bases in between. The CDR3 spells CASSLEYGRSDEQYF. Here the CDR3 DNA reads TGTGCCAGCAGCTTAGAATACGGGAGATCCGACGAGCAGTACTTC.

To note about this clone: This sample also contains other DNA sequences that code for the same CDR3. Here the CDR3 reads CASSSGLAGAQETQYF. For the CDR3, the DNA is TGTGCCAGCAGTAGCGGACTAGCGGGAGCCCAAGAGACCCAGTACTTC. V usage is TRBV6-2 or TRBV6-3 and J usage is TRBJ2-5; 13 bases agree with TRBD2. The CDR3 has 16 residues. Germline V lookup: CDR1 MNHEY, CDR2 SVGEGT. Trimming cost V 5 bases and J 1 base; bases outside gene matches: 4.